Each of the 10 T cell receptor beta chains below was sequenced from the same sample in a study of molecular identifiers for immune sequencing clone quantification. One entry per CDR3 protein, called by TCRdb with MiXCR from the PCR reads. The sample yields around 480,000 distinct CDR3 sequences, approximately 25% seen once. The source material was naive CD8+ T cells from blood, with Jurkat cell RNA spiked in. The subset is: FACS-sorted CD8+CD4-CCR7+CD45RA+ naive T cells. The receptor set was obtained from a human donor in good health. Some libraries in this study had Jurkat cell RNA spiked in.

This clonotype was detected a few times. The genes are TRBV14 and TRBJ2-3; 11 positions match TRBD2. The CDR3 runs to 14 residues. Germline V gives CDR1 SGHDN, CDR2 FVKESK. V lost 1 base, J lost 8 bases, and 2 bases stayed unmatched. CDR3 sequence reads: CASSQAGTSGTQYF. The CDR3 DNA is TGTGCCAGCAGCCAAGCCGGGACTAGCGGTACGCAGTATTTT.

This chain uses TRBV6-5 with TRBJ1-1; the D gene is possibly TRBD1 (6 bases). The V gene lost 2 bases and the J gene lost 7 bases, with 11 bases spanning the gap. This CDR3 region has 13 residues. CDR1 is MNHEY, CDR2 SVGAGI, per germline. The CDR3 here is CASSYGAGVEAFF. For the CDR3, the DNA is TGTGCCAGCAGTTACGGGGCAGGGGTTGAAGCTTTCTTT.

This chain's CDR3 is CASRLRGSDEQYF. CDR3 nucleotide sequence: TGTGCCAGCCGGCTCCGGGGATCGGACGAGCAGTACTTC. V gene TRBV5-4 combines with J gene TRBJ2-7, with D tentatively TRBD2 (5 bases). The V gene's germline CDR1 is SGHNT and CDR2 YYREEE (reference sequence). The CDR3 contains 13 residues. The V end was cut by 7 bases, the J end by 5 bases, with 16 bases between.

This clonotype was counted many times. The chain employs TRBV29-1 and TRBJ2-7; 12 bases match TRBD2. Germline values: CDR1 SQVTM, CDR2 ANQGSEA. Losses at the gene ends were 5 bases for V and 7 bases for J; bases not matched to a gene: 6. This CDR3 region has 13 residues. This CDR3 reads CSVRLAGVWEQYF. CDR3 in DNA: TGCAGCGTTCGACTAGCGGGAGTGTGGGAGCAGTACTTC.

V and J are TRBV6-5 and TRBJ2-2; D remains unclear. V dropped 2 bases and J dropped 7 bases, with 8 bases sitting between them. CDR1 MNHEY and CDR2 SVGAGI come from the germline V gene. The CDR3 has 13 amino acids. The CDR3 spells CASSYTAGGELFF. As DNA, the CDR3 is TGTGCCAGCAGTTACACGGCTGGCGGGGAGCTGTTTTTT.

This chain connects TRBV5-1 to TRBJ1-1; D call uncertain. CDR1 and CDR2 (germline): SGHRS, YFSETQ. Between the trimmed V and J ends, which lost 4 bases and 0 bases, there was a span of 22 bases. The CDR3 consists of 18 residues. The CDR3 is CASSENPRLDNMNTEAFF. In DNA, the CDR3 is TGCGCCAGCAGCGAAAACCCCCGTCTAGACAACATGAACACTGAAGCTTTCTTT.

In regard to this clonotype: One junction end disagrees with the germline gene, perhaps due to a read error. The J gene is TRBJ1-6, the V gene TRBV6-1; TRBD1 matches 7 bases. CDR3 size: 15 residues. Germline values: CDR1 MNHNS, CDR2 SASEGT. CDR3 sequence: CASSEGTGPNSPLPF. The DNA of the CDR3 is TGTGCCAGCAGTGAAGGGACAGGCCCCAATTCACCCCTCCCCTTT.

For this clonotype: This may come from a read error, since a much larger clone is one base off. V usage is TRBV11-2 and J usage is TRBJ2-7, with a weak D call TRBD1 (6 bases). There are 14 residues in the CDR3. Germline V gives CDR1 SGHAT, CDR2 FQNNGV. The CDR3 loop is CASSLDSDSYGQYF. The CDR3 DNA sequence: TGTGCCAGCAGCCTGGACAGTGACTCCTACGGGCAGTACTTC.

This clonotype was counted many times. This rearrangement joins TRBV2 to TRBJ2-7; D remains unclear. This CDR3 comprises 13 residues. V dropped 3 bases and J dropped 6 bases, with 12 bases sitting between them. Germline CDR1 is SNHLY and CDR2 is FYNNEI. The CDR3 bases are TGTGCCAGCAGTGAGCCCCCCTCCCCCGAGCAGTACTTC. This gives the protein CASSEPPSPEQYF.

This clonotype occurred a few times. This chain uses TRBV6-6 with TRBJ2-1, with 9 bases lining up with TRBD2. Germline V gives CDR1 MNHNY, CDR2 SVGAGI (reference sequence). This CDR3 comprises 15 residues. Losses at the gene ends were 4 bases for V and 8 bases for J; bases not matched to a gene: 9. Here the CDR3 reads CASSSLPGLADEQFF. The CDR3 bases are TGTGCCAGCAGTTCTCTTCCGGGACTAGCAGATGAGCAGTTCTTC.